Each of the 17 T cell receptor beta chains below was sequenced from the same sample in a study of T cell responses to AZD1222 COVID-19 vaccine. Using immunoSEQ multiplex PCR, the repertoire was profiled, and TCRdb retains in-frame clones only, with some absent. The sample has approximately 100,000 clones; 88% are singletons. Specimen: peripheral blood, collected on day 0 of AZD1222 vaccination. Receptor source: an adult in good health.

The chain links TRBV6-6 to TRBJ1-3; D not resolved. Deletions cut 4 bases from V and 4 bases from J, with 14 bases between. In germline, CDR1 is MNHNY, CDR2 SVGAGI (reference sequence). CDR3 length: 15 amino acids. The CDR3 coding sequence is TGTGCCAGCAGTTTAACCGCCCGGTTCGGAAACACCATATATTTT. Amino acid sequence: CASSLTARFGNTIYF.

CDR3 loop: CASMKGDREGGYTF. DNA of the CDR3: TGTGCCAGCATGAAAGGGGACCGCGAGGGTGGCTACACCTTC. The rearrangement joins TRBV27 to TRBJ1-2; TRBD1 is a possible D gene (5 bases). The CDR3 extends over 14 amino acids. CDR1 is MNHEY, CDR2 SMNVEV, per germline (reference sequence). Deletions cut 7 bases from V and 7 bases from J, with 19 bases between.

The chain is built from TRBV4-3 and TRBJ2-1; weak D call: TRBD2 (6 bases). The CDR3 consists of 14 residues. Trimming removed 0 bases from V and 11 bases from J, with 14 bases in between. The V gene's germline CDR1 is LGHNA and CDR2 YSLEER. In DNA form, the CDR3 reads TGCGCCAGCAGCCAAGATGAGCAGGACTACAAGCAGTTCTTC. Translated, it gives CASSQDEQDYKQFF.

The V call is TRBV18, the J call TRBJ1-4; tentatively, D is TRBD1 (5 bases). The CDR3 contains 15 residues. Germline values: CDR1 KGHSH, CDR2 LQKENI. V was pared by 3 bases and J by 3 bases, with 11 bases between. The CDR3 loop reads CASSPGTGSNEKLFF. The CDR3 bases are TGTGCCAGCTCACCGGGGACTGGCTCTAATGAAAAACTGTTTTTT.

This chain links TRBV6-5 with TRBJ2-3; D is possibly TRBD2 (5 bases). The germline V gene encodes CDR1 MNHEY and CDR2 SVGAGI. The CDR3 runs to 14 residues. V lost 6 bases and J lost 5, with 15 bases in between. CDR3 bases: TGTGCCAGCAGCCAAGGACTGGGTTTAGATACGCAGTATTTT. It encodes CASSQGLGLDTQYF.

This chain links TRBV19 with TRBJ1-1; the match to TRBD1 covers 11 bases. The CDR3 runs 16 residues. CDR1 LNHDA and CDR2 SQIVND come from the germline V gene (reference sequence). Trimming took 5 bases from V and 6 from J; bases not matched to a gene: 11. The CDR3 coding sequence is TGTGCCAGTAGTCTGTCGCCGGGACAGGGGGGGGCTGAAGCTTTCTTT. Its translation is CASSLSPGQGGAEAFF.

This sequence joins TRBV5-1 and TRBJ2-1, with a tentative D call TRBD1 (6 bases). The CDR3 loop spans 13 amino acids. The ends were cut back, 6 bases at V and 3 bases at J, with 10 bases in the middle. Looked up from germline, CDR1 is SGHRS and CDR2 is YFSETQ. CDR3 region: CASKPDSYNEQFF. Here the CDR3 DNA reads TGCGCCAGCAAACCGGACAGCTACAATGAGCAGTTCTTC.

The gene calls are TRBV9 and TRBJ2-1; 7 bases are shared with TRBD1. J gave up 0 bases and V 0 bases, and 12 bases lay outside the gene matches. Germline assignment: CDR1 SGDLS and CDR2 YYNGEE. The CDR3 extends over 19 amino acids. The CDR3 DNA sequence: TGTGCCAGCAGCGTAGATCCGGGACAGAACATAGGCTCCTACAATGAGCAGTTCTTC. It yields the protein CASSVDPGQNIGSYNEQFF.

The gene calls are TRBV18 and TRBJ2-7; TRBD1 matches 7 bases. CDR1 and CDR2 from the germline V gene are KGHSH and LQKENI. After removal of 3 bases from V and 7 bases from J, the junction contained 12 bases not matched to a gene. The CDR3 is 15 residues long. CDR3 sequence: CASSPSTGDLGEQYF. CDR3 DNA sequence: TGTGCCAGCTCACCTAGTACAGGGGACCTGGGGGAGCAGTACTTC.

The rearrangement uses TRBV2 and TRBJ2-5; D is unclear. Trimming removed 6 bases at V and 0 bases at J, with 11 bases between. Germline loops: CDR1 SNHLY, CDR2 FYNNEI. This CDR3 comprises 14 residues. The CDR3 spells CASRENEYQETQYF. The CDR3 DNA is TGTGCCAGCAGGGAAAACGAGTACCAAGAGACCCAGTACTTC.

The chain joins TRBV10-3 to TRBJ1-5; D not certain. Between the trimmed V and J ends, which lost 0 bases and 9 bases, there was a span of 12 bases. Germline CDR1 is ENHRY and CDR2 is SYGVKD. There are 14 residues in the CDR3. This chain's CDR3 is CAISESEGSRPQHF. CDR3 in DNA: TGTGCCATCAGTGAGTCCGAGGGTTCAAGGCCCCAGCATTTT.

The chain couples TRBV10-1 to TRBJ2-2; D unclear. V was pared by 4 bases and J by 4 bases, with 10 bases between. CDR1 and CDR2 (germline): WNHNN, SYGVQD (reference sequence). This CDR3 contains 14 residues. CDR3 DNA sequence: TGCGCCAGCAGTGTGGAAGGTACCACCGGGGAGCTGTTTTTT. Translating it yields CASSVEGTTGELFF.

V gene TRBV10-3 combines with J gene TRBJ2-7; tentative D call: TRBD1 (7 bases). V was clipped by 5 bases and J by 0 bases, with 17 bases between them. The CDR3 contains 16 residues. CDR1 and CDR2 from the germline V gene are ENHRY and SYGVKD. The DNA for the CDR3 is TGTGCCATCAGTCCAGGAGGGACAGTAAGCTCCTACGAGCAGTACTTC. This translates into CAISPGGTVSSYEQYF.

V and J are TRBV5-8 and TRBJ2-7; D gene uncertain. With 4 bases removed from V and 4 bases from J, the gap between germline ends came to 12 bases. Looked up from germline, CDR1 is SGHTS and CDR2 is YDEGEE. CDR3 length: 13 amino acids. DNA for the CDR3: TGTGCCAGCAGCAAACCCGGTGTTTACGAGCAGTACTTC. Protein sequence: CASSKPGVYEQYF.

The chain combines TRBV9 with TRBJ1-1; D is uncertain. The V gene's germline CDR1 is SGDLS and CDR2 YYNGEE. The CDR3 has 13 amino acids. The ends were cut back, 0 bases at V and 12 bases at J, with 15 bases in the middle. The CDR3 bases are TGTGCCAGCAGCGTAGGGGAACAACAAAAAACTTTCTTT. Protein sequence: CASSVGEQQKTFF.

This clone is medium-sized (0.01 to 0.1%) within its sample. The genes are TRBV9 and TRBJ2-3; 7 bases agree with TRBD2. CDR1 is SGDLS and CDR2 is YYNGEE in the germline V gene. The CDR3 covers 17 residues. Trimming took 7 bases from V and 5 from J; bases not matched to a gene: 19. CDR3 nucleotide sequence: TGTGCCAGCGGGAGGTACGATGAGGGAGGGTACGGAGATACGCAGTATTTT. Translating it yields CASGRYDEGGYGDTQYF.

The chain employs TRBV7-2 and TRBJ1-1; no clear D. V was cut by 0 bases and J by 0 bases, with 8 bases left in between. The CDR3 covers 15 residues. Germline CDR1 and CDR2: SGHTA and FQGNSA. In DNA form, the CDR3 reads TGTGCCAGCAGCTTAGCCGGGGAAATGAACACTGAAGCTTTCTTT. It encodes CASSLAGEMNTEAFF. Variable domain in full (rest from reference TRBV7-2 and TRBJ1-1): GAGVSQSPSNKVTEKGKDVELRCDPISGHTALYWYRQSLGQGLEFLIYFQGNSAPDKSGLPSDRFSAERTGGSVSTLTIQRTQQEDSAVYLCASSLAGEMNTEAFFGQGTRLTVV.